This is a list of T cell receptor beta chains from one sample in a study of blood T cells in healthy people across ages. TCRdb analysed the 5' RACE reads with MiXCR anew, one entry per CDR3 protein. The sample contains about 680,000 distinct CDR3 sequences, around 49% of which appear only once. The sequenced sample consisted of blood. The origin of the receptors is a woman aged 55 to 70 in good health. CDR3s leave out the opening cysteine and the closing phenylalanine or tryptophan.

V	J	CDR3
TRBV29-1	TRBJ2-5	SVEIRGETQY
TRBV6-5	TRBJ2-1	ASSYRALAGEQF
TRBV9	TRBJ2-7	ASSVGPLAGLHEQY
TRBV7-9	TRBJ2-5	ASSSTVTEQETKY
TRBV3-1	TRBJ2-3	ASSRSEDTQY
TRBV7-9	-	VSSRRAGDEQY
TRBV29-1	TRBJ2-6	SGLTGALRAGGANVLT
TRBV4-1	TRBJ2-7	ASSQGLAGGGRTYEQY
TRBV12-3/TRBV12-4	TRBJ2-5	ASSFWGLAGVETQY
TRBV2	TRBJ2-5	ASKRDTNNEQY
TRBV6-1	TRBJ2-6	ASSGWDTSSGANVLT
TRBV10-3	TRBJ1-1	AITGTVNTEAF
TRBV12-3/TRBV12-4	TRBJ2-3	ASSYYRQVDTQY
TRBV5-1	TRBJ2-1	ASSKGGQGDNEQF
TRBV7-2	-	ASSPSGRTNNEQY
TRBV4-2	TRBJ2-5	ASSQAHRGPSDEQY
TRBV6-6	-	ASSRGPGEQY
TRBV12-3/TRBV12-4	TRBJ2-1	ASSLAWGRSSYNEQF
TRBV20-1	TRBJ2-3	SASTLTADTQY
TRBV20-1	TRBJ2-7	SASEGRGSYEQY
TRBV11-2	TRBJ2-7	AGSSAGEETYEQY
TRBV24-1	TRBJ1-2	ATSAGWAYGYT
TRBV2	TRBJ2-5	AISKGTGETQY
TRBV7-9	TRBJ2-1	ASSSWGTGLSYNEQF
TRBV7-2	TRBJ2-7	ASSRTVSYEQY
TRBV12-3/TRBV12-4	TRBJ1-2	ASSSKEGAAGYT
TRBV20-1	TRBJ1-1	SARRDSGGDTEAF
TRBV20-1	TRBJ2-2	SAGTSGGLNTGELF